This TCR beta chain is drawn from a study of monozygotic twins with inflammatory bowel disease. Study observations and caveats: The existence of one strong signal or clonotype linked to IBD lacked support. Using the inverse Simpson index, IBD patients had lower TCRbeta diversity than healthy co-twins.

The UMIs contained a 6-nucleotide sample barcode. They were added by template switching during cDNA synthesis. Amplification used two nested PCRs: about 17 cycles, then approximately 9 cycles, on TCRalpha/TCRbeta cDNA. For each CDR3 protein, TCRdb gives one entry from its re-call of the 5' RACE reads, without DNA. The sample holds about 450,000 distinct CDR3 sequences. A note on this clonotype: Its antigen is unknown.

Germline CDR1 MNHNY, CDR2 SVGAGI (reference sequence). This CDR3 comprises 14 residues. The sequence was collected from a human donor with ulcerative colitis or Crohn's disease, or a healthy co-twin of an affected twin (not recorded which). What was sequenced was blood. The gene calls are TRBV6-6 and TRBJ1-5; TCRdb designates TRBD1, a call that cannot be tested without DNA. CDR3 sequence: CASSPRPFPQPQHF.